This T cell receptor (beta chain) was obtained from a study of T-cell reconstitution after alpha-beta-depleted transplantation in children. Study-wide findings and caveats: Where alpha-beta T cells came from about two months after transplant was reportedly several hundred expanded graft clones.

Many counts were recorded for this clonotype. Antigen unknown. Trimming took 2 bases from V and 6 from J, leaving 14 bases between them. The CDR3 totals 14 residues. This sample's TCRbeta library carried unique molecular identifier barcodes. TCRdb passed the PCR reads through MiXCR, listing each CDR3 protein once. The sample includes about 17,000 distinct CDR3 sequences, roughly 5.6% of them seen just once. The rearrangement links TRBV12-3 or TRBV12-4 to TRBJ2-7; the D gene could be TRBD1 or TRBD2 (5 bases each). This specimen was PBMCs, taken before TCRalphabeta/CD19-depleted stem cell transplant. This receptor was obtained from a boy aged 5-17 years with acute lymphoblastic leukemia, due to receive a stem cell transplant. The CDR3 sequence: CASSLTGAGGEQYF. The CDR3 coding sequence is TGTGCCAGCAGTTTAACCGGGGCAGGAGGCGAGCAGTACTTC.